These T cell receptor beta chains were read from a single sample in a study of T-cell memory formation after mild COVID-19. TCRdb re-called the 5' RACE reads with MiXCR, one entry per CDR3 protein. The table records roughly 400,000 distinct CDR3 sequences, approximately 24% of them present only once. Specimen: PBMCs or a T cell subset sorted from them (not recorded which). These receptors all come from an adult woman who had mild COVID-19 (a few samples of this study predate the infection). Cell type and time point are not known. Both conserved end residues are part of each CDR3. A D gene is named only where the DNA matches it firmly. Only part of the rows carry a size: once, few, many, or a class if the clone is expanded.

>.|TRBJ1-5|TRBV19|TRBD1
TGTGCCAGTAGAGAATCCAGGGGGCATGGTAGCAATCAGCCCCAGCATTTT
CASRESRGHGSNQPQHF
>few|TRBJ2-2|TRBV24-1|.
TGTGCCACCAGTAGGGACATTAACACCGGGGAGCTGTTTTTT
CATSRDINTGELFF
>few|TRBJ2-3|TRBV20-1|.
TGCAGTGCTAGAGAACTAGCTTACACAGATACGCAGTATTTT
CSARELAYTDTQYF
>.|TRBJ2-5|TRBV2|.
TGTGCCAGCACGTCTATGGGGGTCCAAGAGACCCAGTACTTC
CASTSMGVQETQYF
>few|TRBJ2-7|TRBV27|TRBD1
TGCACCAGCCGGGACAGGGGATACGAGCAGTACTTC
CTSRDRGYEQYF
>few|TRBJ2-2|TRBV12-3/TRBV12-4|.
TGTGCCAGCACCTCTGCCCTACCCACCGGGGAGCTGTTTTTT
CASTSALPTGELFF
>.|TRBJ2-4|TRBV5-1|.
TGCGCCAGCAGACTACAGGGAGCCCTAGACATTCAGTACTTC
CASRLQGALDIQYF
>.|TRBJ2-1|TRBV29-1|.
TGCAGCGTCCCAGGGGTTTACACTGAGCAGTTCTTC
CSVPGVYTEQFF
>few|TRBJ2-3|TRBV5-5|.
TGTGCCAGCAGCTTAATGGGGCGGGGCCGCACAGATACGCAGTATTTT
CASSLMGRGRTDTQYF
>few|TRBJ2-3|TRBV7-3|TRBD2
TGTGCCAGCAGCTTATCTCCGGGACTAGCGGGAGAAGTGAATACGCAGTATTTT
CASSLSPGLAGEVNTQYF
>few|TRBJ2-1|TRBV6-1|.
TGTGCCAGCAGTCAAGTTGGCGATGAGCAGTTCTTC
CASSQVGDEQFF